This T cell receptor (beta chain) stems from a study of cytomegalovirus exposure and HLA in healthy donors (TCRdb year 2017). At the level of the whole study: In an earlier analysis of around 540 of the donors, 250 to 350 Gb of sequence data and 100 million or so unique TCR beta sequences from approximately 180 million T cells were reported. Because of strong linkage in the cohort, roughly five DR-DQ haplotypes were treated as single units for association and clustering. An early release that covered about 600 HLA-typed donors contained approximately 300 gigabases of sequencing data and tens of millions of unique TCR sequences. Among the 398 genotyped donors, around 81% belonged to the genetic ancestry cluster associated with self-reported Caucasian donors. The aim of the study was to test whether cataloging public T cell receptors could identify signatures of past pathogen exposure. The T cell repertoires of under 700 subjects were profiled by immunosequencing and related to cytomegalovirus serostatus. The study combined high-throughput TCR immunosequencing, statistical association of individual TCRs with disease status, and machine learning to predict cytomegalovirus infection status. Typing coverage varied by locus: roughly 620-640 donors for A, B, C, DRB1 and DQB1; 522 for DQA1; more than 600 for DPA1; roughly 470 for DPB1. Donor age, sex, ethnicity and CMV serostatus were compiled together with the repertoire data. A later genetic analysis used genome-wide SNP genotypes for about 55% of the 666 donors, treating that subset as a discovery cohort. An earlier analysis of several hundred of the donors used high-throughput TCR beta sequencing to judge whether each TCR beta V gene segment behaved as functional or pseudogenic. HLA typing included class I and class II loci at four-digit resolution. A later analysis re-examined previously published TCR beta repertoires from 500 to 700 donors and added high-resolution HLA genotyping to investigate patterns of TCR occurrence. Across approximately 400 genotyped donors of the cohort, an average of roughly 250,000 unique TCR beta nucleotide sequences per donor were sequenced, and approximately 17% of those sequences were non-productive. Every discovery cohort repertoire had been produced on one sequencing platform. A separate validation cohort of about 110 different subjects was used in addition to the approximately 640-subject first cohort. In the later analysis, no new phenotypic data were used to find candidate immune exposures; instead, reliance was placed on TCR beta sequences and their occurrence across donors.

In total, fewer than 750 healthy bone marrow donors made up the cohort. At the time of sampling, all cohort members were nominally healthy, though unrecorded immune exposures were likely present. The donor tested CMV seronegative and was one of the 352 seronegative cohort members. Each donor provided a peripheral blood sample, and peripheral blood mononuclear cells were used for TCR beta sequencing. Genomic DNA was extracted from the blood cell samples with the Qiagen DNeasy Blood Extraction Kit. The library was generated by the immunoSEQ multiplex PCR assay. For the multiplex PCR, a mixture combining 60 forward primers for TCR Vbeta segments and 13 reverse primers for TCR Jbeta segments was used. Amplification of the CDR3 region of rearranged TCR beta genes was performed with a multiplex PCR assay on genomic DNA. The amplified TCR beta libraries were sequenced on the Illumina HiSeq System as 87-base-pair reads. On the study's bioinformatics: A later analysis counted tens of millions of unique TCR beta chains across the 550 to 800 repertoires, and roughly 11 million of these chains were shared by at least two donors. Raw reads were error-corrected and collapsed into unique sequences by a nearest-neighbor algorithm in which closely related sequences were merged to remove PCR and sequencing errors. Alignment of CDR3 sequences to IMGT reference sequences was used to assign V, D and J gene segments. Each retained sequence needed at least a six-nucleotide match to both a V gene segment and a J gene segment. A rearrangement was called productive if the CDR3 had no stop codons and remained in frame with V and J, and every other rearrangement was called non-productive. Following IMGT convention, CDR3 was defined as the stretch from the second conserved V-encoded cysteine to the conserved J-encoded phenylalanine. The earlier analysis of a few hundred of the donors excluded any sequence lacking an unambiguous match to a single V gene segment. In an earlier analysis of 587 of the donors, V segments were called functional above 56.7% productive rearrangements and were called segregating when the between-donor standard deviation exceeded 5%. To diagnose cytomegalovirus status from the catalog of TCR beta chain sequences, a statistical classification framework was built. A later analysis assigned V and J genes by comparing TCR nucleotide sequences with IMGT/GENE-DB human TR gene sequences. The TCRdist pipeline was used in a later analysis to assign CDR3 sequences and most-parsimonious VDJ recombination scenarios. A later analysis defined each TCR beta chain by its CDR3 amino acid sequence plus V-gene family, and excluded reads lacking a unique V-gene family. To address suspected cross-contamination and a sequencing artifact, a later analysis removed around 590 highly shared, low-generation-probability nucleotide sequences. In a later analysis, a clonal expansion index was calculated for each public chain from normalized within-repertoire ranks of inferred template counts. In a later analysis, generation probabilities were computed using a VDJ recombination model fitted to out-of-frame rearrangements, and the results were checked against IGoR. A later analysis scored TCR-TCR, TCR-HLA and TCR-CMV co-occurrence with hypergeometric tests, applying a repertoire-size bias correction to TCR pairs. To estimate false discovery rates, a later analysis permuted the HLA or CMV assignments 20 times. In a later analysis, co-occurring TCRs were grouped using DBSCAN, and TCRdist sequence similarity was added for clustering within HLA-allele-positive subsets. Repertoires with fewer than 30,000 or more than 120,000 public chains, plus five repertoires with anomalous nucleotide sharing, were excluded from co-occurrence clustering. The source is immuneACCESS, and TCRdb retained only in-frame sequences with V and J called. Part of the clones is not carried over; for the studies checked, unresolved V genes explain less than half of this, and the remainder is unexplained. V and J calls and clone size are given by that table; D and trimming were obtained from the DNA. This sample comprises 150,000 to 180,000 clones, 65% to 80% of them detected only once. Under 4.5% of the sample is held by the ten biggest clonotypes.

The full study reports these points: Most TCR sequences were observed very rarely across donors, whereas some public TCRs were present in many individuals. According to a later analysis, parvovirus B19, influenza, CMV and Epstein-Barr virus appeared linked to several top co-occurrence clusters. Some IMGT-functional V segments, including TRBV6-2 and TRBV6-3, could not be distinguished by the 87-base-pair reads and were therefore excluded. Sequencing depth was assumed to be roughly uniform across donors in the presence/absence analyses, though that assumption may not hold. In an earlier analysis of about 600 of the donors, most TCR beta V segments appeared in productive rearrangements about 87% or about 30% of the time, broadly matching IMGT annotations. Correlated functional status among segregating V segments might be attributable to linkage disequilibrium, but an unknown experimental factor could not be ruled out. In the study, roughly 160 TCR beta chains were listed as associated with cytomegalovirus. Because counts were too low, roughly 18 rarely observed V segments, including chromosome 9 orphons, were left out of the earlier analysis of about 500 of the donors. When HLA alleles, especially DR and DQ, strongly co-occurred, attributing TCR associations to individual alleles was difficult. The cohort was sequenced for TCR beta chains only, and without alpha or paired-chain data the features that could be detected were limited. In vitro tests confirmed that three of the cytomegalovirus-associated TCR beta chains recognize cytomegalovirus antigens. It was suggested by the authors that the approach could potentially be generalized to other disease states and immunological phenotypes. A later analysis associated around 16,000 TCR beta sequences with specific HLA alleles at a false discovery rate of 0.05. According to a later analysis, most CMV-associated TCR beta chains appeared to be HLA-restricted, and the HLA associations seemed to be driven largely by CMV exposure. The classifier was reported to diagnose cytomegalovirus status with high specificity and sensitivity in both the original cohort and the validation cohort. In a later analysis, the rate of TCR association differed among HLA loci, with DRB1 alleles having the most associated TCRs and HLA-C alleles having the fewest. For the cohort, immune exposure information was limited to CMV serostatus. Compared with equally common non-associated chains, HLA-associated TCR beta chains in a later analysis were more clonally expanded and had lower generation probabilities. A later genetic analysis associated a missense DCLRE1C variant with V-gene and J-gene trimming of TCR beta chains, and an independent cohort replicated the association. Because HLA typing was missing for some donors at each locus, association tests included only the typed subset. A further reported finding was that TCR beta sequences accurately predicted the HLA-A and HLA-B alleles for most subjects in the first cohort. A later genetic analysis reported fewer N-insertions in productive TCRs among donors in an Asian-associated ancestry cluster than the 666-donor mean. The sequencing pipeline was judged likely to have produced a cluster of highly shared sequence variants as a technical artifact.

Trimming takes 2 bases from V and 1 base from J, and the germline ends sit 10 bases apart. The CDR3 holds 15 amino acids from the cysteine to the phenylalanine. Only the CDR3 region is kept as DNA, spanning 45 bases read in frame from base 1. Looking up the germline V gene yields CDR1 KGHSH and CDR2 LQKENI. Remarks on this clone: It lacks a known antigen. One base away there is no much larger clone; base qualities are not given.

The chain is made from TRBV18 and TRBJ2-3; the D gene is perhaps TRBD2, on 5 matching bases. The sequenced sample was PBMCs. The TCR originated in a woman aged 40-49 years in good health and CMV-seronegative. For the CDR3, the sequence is CASSPTGTGTDTQYF. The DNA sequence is TGTGCCAGCTCACCAACGGGAACTGGCACAGATACGCAGTATTTT.